These T cell receptor beta chains were read from a single sample in a study of blood T cell repertoires in COVID-19. This table comes from immunoSEQ multiplex PCR, and its TCRdb copy is limited to in-frame clones, with some not included. Of 250,000 to 300,000 clones listed, 88% were seen once; the top ten hold 10% to 12%. Source material: peripheral blood. The receptor source for this set is a woman in her 30s with COVID-19, enrolled during active disease. CDR3s include the opening cysteine and the closing phenylalanine or tryptophan. The order of the fields is D gene, V gene, clone size, J gene, CDR3 DNA, CDR3 protein. The D gene is left open where the match is weak. Size is stated for part of the rows, as once, few or many counts, or as a class when the clone is expanded.

TRBD2,TRBV4-2,once,TRBJ2-5,TGTGCCAGCAGGGGACTAGCGACACATCAAGAGACCCAGTACTTC,CASRGLATHQETQYF
-,TRBV24-1,-,TRBJ2-5,TGTGCCACCAGTGATTTAAGGGGCGACGAGACCCAGTACTTC,CATSDLRGDETQYF
TRBD1,TRBV6-5,-,TRBJ1-5,TGTGCCAGCAGTTATTCCCACCAGGGGGCCAATCAGCCCCAGCATTTT,CASSYSHQGANQPQHF
TRBD2,TRBV6-1,-,TRBJ2-7,TGTGCCAGCAGTGAAGCGAATGCGGGAGAGGGCTACGAGCAGTACTTC,CASSEANAGEGYEQYF
-,TRBV2,-,TRBJ2-7,TGTGCCAGCAGGGGCGACAGGTCGAGGAGGGAGCAGTACTTC,CASRGDRSRREQYF
-,TRBV3-1/TRBV3-2,-,TRBJ2-5,TGTGCCAGCAGCCCTCTGCCTAGAATGATCGAGACCCAGTACTTC,CASSPLPRMIETQYF
-,TRBV7-6,once,TRBJ2-3,TGTGCCAGCAGCTACCAGGGGAAGACAACAGATACGCAGTATTTT,CASSYQGKTTDTQYF
-,TRBV2,-,TRBJ2-2,TGTGCCAGCAGTCCGCGACAAAACACCGGGGAGCTGTTTTTT,CASSPRQNTGELFF
-,TRBV9,-,TRBJ2-3,TGTGCCAGCAGCCCAGGTCCTTCGGGAGCAGATACGCAGTATTTT,CASSPGPSGADTQYF
-,TRBV7-9,-,TRBJ2-7,TGTGCCAGCAGCTTAGACATCTCCTACGAGCAGTACTTC,CASSLDISYEQYF
-,TRBV28,-,TRBJ1-4,TGTGCCAGCAGTTCCACCCGGGAACCTAATGAAAAACTGTTTTTT,CASSSTREPNEKLFF
TRBD2,TRBV6-5,-,TRBJ2-2,TGTGCCAGCAGTTACTCGGCGGGAGTGAGCGGGGAGCTGTTTTTT,CASSYSAGVSGELFF
TRBD1,TRBV7-2,-,TRBJ2-5,TGTGCCAGCAGCACACAGGGGACGGTATTGGGGACCCAGTACTTC,CASSTQGTVLGTQYF
TRBD1,TRBV30,-,TRBJ1-5,TGTGCCTGGAGTGTACTGGGGACAGGGAGGGGTCAGCCCCAGCATTTT,CAWSVLGTGRGQPQHF
TRBD2,TRBV7-3,-,TRBJ2-2,TGTGCCAGCAGCACCCGACTAGCGGGAGAATCCGGGGAGCTGTTTTTT,CASSTRLAGESGELFF
TRBD1,TRBV28,-,TRBJ2-2,TGTGCCAGCAGTTCGGGACAGGGGGACACCGGGGAGCTGTTTTTT,CASSSGQGDTGELFF
-,TRBV2,-,TRBJ2-2,TGTGCCAGCAGGCCAGCGTCTATCTTCCCCGGGGAGCTGTTTTTT,CASRPASIFPGELFF
-,TRBV25-1,-,TRBJ1-6,TGTGCCAGCAGTGATGATAGTGGCGGCGGCGTGTCTCTCCACTTT,CASSDDSGGGVSLHF
TRBD1,TRBV7-9,-,TRBJ1-1,TGTGCCAGCAGCTTAGCCCGGGACAGGGGGGTGGAAGCTTTCTTT,CASSLARDRGVEAFF
-,TRBV7-3,-,TRBJ2-3,TGTGCCAGCAGCACACAAGATACGCAGTATTTT,CASSTQDTQYF
-,TRBV12-3/TRBV12-4,once,TRBJ2-7,TGTGCCAGCAGCCTTTACGAGCAGTACTTC,CASSLYEQYF
-,TRBV28,-,TRBJ1-3,TGTGCCAGCAGTTTCTACCAGAGGAACACCATATATTTT,CASSFYQRNTIYF
-,TRBV25-1,-,TRBJ2-4,TGTGCCAGCAGTGAATCAGGGGACAAAAACATTCAGTACTTC,CASSESGDKNIQYF
TRBD1,TRBV23-1,few,TRBJ2-1,TGCGCCAGCAGTCATTTTACGACAGGGAGAGGGGGTGAGCAGTTCTTC,CASSHFTTGRGGEQFF
TRBD1,TRBV2,-,TRBJ1-5,TGTGCCAGCAGTGAATCCCTACAGGGGGCTGGTCAGCCCCAGCATTTT,CASSESLQGAGQPQHF
TRBD2,TRBV28,-,TRBJ2-1,TGTGCCAGCAGTTGGATAGCGGGAGAATACAATGAGCAGTTCTTC,CASSWIAGEYNEQFF
TRBD1,TRBV30,-,TRBJ1-5,TGTGCCTGGCGACAGGGGCGCAATCAGCCCCAGCATTTT,CAWRQGRNQPQHF
-,TRBV28,-,TRBJ1-1,TGTGCCAGCAGCAGGACAGTGAACACTGAAGCTTTCTTT,CASSRTVNTEAFF
-,TRBV3-1/TRBV3-2,-,TRBJ2-1,TGTGCCAGCAGCCAAGTATACAATGAGCAGTTCTTC,CASSQVYNEQFF
TRBD1,TRBV30,-,TRBJ2-7,TGTGCCTGGAGTGTGCAGGGGGCGGGTGAGCAGTACTTC,CAWSVQGAGEQYF
-,TRBV14,-,TRBJ1-2,TGTGCCAGCAGCCAAGGAACAGCCGGCTACACCTTC,CASSQGTAGYTF
TRBD2,TRBV18,-,TRBJ2-7,TGTGCCAGCTCACTCGCTAGCGGGAGCTCCTACGAGCAGTACTTC,CASSLASGSSYEQYF
TRBD2,TRBV5-1,-,TRBJ2-7,TGCGCCAGCAGCTGGGGACTAGCGGCCGTCCGGTCCTACGAGCAGTACTTC,CASSWGLAAVRSYEQYF
TRBD2,TRBV28,-,TRBJ2-1,TGTGCCAGCGGAAAGACTAGCGGGAGAGTAAGGTCCTACAATGAGCAGTTCTTC,CASGKTSGRVRSYNEQFF
-,TRBV5-1,-,TRBJ2-7,TGCGCCAGCAGCTTGAGTAGGAGCTCCTACGAGCAGTACTTC,CASSLSRSSYEQYF
-,TRBV7-9,-,TRBJ2-1,TGTGCCAGCGACGACTGGGGGGTGAATGAGCAGTTCTTC,CASDDWGVNEQFF
-,TRBV6-5,-,TRBJ1-4,TGTGCCAGCAATAACGGAGTTCATGAAAAACTGTTTTTT,CASNNGVHEKLFF
TRBD1,TRBV5-1,-,TRBJ1-1,TGCGCCAGCGGGACAGGGGCGACTACTGAAGCTTTCTTT,CASGTGATTEAFF
TRBD2,TRBV12-5,-,TRBJ2-3,TGTGCTAGTGGCTCAGGAGCGGGAGGGGGGGATACGCAGTATTTT,CASGSGAGGGDTQYF
TRBD1,TRBV5-1,-,TRBJ1-6,TGCGCCAGCAGCTTTGGACAGGGGGCGGGTGACTCTAATTCACCCCTCCACTTT,CASSFGQGAGDSNSPLHF
-,TRBV5-1,-,TRBJ2-2,TGCGCCAGCAGCTACAGGAAGGACACCGGGGAGCTGTTTTTT,CASSYRKDTGELFF
-,TRBV5-4,-,TRBJ2-7,TGTGCCAGCAGCTTGGGGCCAGGGGTCACCTACGAGCAGTACTTC,CASSLGPGVTYEQYF
TRBD1,TRBV6-4,-,TRBJ1-6,TGTGCCAGCAGATGGGACAGCAATTCACCCCTCCACTTT,CASRWDSNSPLHF
-,TRBV28,-,TRBJ2-6,TGTGCCAGCAGCCTAGGACAGACCTCTGGGGCCAACGTCCTGACTTTC,CASSLGQTSGANVLTF
-,TRBV5-1,once,TRBJ2-2,TGCGCCAGCAGCTCCAGGACAGATGGAAAGGTGTTTTTT,CASSSRTDGKVFF
TRBD1,TRBV29-1,-,TRBJ2-1,TGCAGCGTGCGGACAGGGGAGTTAGGGCAGTTCTTC,CSVRTGELGQFF
-,TRBV3-1/TRBV3-2,-,TRBJ2-1,TGTGCCAGCGGAGGGCAAAACAATGAGCAGTTCTTC,CASGGQNNEQFF
-,TRBV15,-,TRBJ2-6,TGTGCCACCAGCATCGACAGGAACTCTGGGGCCAACGTCCTGACTTTC,CATSIDRNSGANVLTF
TRBD2,TRBV7-2,-,TRBJ2-4,TGTGCCAGCAGCTTACAAGCGGGAAAAGCCAAAAACATTCAGTACTTC,CASSLQAGKAKNIQYF
-,TRBV6-5,-,TRBJ1-1,TGTGCCAGCAGTTCGGAACAGGGGAACACTGAAGCTTTCTTT,CASSSEQGNTEAFF
-,TRBV3-1/TRBV3-2,-,TRBJ2-5,TGTGCCAGCAGCCAAGATAGACTGTTTGCGACCCAGTACTTC,CASSQDRLFATQYF
TRBD2,TRBV2,once,TRBJ2-1,TGTGCCAGCCCCGGGGAGCGGGGGTACAATGAGCAGTTCTTC,CASPGERGYNEQFF
-,TRBV7-9,-,TRBJ2-7,TGTGCCAGCAGTGGGAGCTCCTACGAGCAGTACTTC,CASSGSSYEQYF